Given below is one TCR beta chain in context. Its antigen is not identified. The sample is drawn from a study of PD-1 blockade in classical Hodgkin lymphoma. The study's findings and limits: It was among complete responders that baseline diversity resembled that of newly diagnosed patients. The study found that TCR diversity rose significantly by C4D1 in CD4+ but not CD8+ cells. Newly diagnosed patients were reported to start with lower TCR diversity than healthy donors.

Time point here: cycle 4 day 1 (C4D1), after 5 to 7 weeks of nivolumab. All the patients suffered relapse after autologous stem cell transplantation, and brentuximab vedotin exposure differed. Reported best responses ranged across complete response, partial response or progressive disease. TCRdb keeps only in-frame clones here, not all; method: immunoSEQ multiplex PCR. The profile shows approximately 52,000 clones, more than 75% of them singletons. The V segment lost 6 bases and the J segment 0 bases; nucleotides outside the gene matches: 3. CDR1 is WSHSY, CDR2 SAAADI, per germline. The CDR3 is 14 amino acids.

The starting material was peripheral blood mononuclear cells (PBMCs), obtained before the fourth cycle of nivolumab. This chain connects TRBV10-2 to TRBJ2-3; TRBD1 agrees at 7 bases. The sequence came from a human donor with classical Hodgkin lymphoma. The CDR3 spells CASSWDRSTDTQYF. In nucleotides, the CDR3 is TGCGCCAGCAGCTGGGACAGAAGCACAGATACGCAGTATTTT.